This T cell receptor (beta chain) came from a study of response to subunit inactivated influenza vaccine. General study points: The authors offered the suggestion that each seasonal influenza vaccination recruits few new T cells.

The sample holds a few counts of this clonotype. Its specificity is not known. TCRdb called the RT-PCR reads again in MiXCR, with one record for every CDR3 protein. The table has around 790,000 distinct CDR3 sequences, around 20% seen once. V trimming: 4 bases; J trimming: 3 bases; junction bases outside the gene matches: 7. Germline V gene lookup returns CDR1 KGHDR and CDR2 SFDVKD. This CDR3 is 16 amino acids long. Here the sequenced sample was PBMCs from blood, taken about 5 days after vaccination. V usage is TRBV24-1 and J usage is TRBJ2-1, with 8 nucleotides matching TRBD1. The clonotype was recovered from a man aged 50-59 years who received an inactivated influenza vaccine. CDR3 region: CATSDTTGASYNEQFF. The CDR3 region has the DNA TGTGCCACCAGTGACACGACAGGGGCTAGCTACAATGAGCAGTTCTTC.